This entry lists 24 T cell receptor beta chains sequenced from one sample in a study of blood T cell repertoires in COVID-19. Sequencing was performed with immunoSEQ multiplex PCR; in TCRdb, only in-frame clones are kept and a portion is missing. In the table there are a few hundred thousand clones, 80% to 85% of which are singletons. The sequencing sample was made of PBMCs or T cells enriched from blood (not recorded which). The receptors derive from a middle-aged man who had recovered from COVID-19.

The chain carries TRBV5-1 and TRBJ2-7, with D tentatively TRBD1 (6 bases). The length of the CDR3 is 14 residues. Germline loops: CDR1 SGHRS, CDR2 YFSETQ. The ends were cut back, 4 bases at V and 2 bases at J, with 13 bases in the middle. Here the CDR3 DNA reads TGCGCCAGCAGCCCACAGGGTGGTGCCTACGAGCAGTACTTC. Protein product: CASSPQGGAYEQYF.

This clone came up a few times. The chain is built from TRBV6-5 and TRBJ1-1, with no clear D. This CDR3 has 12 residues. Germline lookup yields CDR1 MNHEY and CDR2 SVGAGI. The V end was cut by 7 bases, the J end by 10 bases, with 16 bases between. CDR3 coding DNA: TGTGCCAGCACCGAGTCCTTTTTACGAGCTTTCTTT. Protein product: CASTESFLRAFF.

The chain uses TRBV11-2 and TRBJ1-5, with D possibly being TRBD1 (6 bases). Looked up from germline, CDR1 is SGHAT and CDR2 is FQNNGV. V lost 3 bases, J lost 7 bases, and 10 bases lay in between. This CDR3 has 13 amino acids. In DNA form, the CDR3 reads TGTGCCAGCAGCTTGCAGACAGGACAGCCCCAGCATTTT. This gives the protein CASSLQTGQPQHF.

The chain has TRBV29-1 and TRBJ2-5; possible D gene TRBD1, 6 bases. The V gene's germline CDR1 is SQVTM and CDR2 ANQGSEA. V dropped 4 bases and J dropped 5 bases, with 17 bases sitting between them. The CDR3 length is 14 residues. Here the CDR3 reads CSVGVGATRETQYF. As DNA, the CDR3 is TGCAGCGTTGGAGTGGGGGCTACCCGGGAGACCCAGTACTTC.

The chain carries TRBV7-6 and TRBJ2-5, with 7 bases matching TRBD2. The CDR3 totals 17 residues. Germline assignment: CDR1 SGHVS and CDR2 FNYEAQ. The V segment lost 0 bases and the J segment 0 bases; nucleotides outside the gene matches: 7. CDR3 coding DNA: TGTGCCAGCAGCTTAGCCCCTAGCGGACCGTACCAAGAGACCCAGTACTTC. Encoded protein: CASSLAPSGPYQETQYF.

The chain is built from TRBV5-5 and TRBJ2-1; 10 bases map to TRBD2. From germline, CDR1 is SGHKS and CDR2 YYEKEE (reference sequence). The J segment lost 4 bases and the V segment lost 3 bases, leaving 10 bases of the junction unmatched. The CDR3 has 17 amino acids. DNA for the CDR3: TGTGCCAGCAGCTGGACCATTCTAGCGGGGGCTTACAATGAGCAGTTCTTC. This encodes CASSWTILAGAYNEQFF.

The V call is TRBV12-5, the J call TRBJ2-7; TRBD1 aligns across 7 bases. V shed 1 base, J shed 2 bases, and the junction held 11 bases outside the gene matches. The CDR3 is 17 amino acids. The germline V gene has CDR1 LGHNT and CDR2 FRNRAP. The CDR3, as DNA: TGTGCTAGTGGTTTGGGCCGAGGGACAGCAATTACCTACGAGCAGTACTTC. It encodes CASGLGRGTAITYEQYF.

The CDR3 reads CASSAQGWASYEQYF. The CDR3 DNA is TGTGCCAGCAGTGCTCAGGGATGGGCCTCCTACGAGCAGTACTTC. This sequence joins TRBV27 and TRBJ2-7; tentative D call: TRBD1 (5 bases). Germline loops: CDR1 MNHEY, CDR2 SMNVEV (reference sequence). V was trimmed by 5 bases and J by 0 bases, leaving 14 bases between them. The length of the CDR3 is 15 residues.

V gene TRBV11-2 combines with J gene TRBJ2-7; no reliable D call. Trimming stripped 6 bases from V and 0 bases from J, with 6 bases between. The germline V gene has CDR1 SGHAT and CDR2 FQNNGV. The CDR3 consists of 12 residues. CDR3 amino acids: CASSPYSYEQYF. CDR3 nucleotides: TGTGCCAGCAGTCCTTACTCCTACGAGCAGTACTTC.

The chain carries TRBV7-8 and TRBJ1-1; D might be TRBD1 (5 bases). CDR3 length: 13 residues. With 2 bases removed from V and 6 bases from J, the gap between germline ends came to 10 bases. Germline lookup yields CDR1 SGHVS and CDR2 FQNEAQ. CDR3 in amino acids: CASSLQGGAEAFF. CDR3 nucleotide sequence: TGTGCCAGCAGCTTACAGGGTGGCGCTGAAGCTTTCTTT.

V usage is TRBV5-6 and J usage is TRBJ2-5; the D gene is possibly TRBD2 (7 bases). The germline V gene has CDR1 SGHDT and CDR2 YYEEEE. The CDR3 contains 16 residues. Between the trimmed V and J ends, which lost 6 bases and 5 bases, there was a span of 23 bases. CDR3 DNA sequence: TGTGCCAGCATCCCCTCCGGGGGCGGGGGTTGGGAGACCCAGTACTTC. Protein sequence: CASIPSGGGGWETQYF.

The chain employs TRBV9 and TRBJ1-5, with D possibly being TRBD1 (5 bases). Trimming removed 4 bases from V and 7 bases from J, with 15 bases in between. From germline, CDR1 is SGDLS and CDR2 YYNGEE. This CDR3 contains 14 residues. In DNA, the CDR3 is TGTGCCAGCAGCCCCCAGGGTTCTTACCAGCCCCAGCATTTT. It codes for CASSPQGSYQPQHF.

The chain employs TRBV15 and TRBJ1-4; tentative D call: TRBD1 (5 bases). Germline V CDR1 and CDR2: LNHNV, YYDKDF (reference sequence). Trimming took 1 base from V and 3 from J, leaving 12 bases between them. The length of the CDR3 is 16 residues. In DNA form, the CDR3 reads TGTGCCACCAGCAGAGGACGGGGGGTACCTAATGAAAAACTGTTTTTT. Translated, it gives CATSRGRGVPNEKLFF.

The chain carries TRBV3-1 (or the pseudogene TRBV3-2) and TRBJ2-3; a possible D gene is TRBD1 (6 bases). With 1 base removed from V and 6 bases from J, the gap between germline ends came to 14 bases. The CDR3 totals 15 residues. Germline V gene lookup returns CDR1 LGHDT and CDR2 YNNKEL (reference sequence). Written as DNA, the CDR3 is TGTGCCAGCAGCCAAGTACGTCCAGGGGAGGATACGCAGTATTTT. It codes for CASSQVRPGEDTQYF.

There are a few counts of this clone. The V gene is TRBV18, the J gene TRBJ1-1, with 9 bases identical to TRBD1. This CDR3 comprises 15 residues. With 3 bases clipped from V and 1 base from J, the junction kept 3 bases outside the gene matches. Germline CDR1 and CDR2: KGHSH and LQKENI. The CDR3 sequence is CASSPGTGWNTEAFF. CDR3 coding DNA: TGTGCCAGCTCACCCGGGACAGGGTGGAACACTGAAGCTTTCTTT.

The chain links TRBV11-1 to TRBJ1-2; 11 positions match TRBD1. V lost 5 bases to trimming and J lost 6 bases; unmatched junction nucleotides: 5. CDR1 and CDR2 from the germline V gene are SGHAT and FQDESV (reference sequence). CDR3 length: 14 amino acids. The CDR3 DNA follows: TGTGCCAGCAGCACGGACAGGGGGCAGGATGGCTACACCTTC. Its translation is CASSTDRGQDGYTF.

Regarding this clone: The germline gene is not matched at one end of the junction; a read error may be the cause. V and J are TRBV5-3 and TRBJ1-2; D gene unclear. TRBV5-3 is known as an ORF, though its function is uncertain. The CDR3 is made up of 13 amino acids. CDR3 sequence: CARRRVTINGYTF. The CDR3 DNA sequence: TGTGCCCGAAGGCGAGTCACTATCAATGGCTACACCTTC.

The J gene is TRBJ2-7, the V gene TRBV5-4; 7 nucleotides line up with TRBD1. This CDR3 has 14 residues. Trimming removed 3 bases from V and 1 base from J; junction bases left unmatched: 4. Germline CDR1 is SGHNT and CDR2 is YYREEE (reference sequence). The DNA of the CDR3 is TGTGCCAGCAGCTCTCCGGGACAGTCCTACGAGCAGTACTTC. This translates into CASSSPGQSYEQYF.

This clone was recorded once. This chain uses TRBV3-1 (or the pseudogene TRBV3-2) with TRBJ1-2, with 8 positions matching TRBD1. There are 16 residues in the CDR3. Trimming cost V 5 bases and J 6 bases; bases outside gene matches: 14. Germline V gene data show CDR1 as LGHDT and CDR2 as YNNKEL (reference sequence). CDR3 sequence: CASSDFLGQGENGYTF. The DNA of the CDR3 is TGTGCCAGCAGCGACTTCCTCGGACAGGGTGAAAATGGCTACACCTTC.

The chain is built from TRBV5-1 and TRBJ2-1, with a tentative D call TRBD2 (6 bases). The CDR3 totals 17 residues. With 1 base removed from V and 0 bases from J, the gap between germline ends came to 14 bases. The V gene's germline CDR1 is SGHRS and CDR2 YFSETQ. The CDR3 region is CASSLTPTGSSYNEQFF. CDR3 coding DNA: TGCGCCAGCAGCTTGACCCCTACCGGGAGCTCCTACAATGAGCAGTTCTTC.

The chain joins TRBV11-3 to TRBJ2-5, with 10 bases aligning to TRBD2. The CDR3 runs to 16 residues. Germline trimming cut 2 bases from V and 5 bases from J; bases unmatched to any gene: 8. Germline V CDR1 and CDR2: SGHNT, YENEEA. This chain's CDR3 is CASSLTSGMVGETQYF. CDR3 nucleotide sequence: TGTGCCAGCAGCTTAACTAGCGGGATGGTCGGGGAGACCCAGTACTTC.

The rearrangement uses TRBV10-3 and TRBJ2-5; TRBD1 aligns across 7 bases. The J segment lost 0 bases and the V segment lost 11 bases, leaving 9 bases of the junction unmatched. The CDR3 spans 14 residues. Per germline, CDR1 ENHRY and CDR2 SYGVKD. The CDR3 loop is CAANGQVNQETQYF. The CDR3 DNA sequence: TGTGCCGCCAATGGACAGGTGAACCAAGAGACCCAGTACTTC.

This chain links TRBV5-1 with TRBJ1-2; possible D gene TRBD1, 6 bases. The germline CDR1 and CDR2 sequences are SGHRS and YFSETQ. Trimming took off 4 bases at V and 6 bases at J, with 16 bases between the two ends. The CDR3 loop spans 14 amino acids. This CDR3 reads CASSADRQVDGYTF. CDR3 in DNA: TGCGCCAGCAGCGCTGACCGACAGGTGGATGGCTACACCTTC. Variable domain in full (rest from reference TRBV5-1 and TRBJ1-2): KAGVTQTPRYLIKTRGQQVTLSCSPISGHRSVSWYQQTPGQGLQFLFEYFSETQRNKGNFPGRFSGRQFSNSRSEMNVSTLELGDSALYLCASSADRQVDGYTFGSGTRLTVV.

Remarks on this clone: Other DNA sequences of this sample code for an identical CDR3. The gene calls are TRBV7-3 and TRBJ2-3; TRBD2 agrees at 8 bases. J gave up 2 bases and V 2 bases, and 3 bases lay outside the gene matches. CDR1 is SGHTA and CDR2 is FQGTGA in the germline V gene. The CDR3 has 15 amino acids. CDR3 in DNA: TGTGCCAGCAGCTTAGCGGGGGGAGCCACAGATACGCAGTATTTT. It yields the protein CASSLAGGATDTQYF.